Each of the 32 T cell receptor beta chains below was sequenced from the same sample in a study of memory CD4+ T cells and cytomegalovirus serostatus. Using immunoSEQ multiplex PCR, the repertoire was profiled, and TCRdb retains in-frame clones only, with some absent. There are about 48,000 clones in the sample; around 80% occur only once, and 0.75% to 0.9% lies in the top ten. The sort gate was single viable CD3+CD4+CD8-CD45RO+ cells for memory CD4+ T cells. The sequenced sample was memory CD4+ T cells from blood. The receptors were gathered from an adult in good health and CMV-seronegative.

As regards this clone: Other DNA sequences in this sample translate to the same CDR3. The rearrangement links TRBV5-1 to TRBJ2-3; either TRBD1 or TRBD2 may supply D (6 bases each). The ends were cut back, 5 bases at V and 6 bases at J, with 16 bases in the middle. The germline V gene encodes CDR1 SGHRS and CDR2 YFSETQ. This CDR3 spans 14 amino acids. This chain's CDR3 is CASSSTSQGDTQYF. The DNA of the CDR3 is TGCGCCAGCAGTTCTACTAGCCAGGGGGATACGCAGTATTTT.

The V call is TRBV4-1, the J call TRBJ2-3, with D maybe TRBD2 (6 bases). Germline values: CDR1 MGHRA, CDR2 YSYEKL. The V and J ends lost 5 bases and 4 bases respectively, with 16 bases between them. The CDR3 is 15 amino acids. DNA of the CDR3: TGCGCCAGCAGCGTACCGGGGGAAGGGGCAGATACGCAGTATTTT. Amino acids: CASSVPGEGADTQYF.

CDR3 coding DNA: TGTGCCAGCAGTCGACAGTTCTCTGGAAACACCATATATTTT. It specifies CASSRQFSGNTIYF. This chain links TRBV6-5 with TRBJ1-3; a weak D match, TRBD1 (5 bases). The CDR3 has 14 residues. V was shortened by 5 bases and J by 0 bases, with 8 bases between the two germline ends. Germline CDR1 and CDR2: MNHEY and SVGAGI.

The chain recombines TRBV30 with TRBJ2-3; 7 nucleotides match TRBD1. The junction had 9 bases not matched to a gene; V was cut back by 0 bases and J by 0 bases. The CDR3 contains 17 residues. The germline V gene encodes CDR1 GTSNPN and CDR2 SVGIG (reference sequence). The CDR3 spells CAWSVPFTGDSTDTQYF. The CDR3, as DNA: TGTGCCTGGAGTGTCCCATTCACAGGGGATAGCACAGATACGCAGTATTTT.

The chain is built from TRBV19 and TRBJ2-1, with 10 bases identical to TRBD2. The length of the CDR3 is 16 residues. The germline CDR1 and CDR2 sequences are LNHDA and SQIVND (reference sequence). The J segment lost 12 bases and the V segment lost 0 bases, leaving 11 bases of the junction unmatched. The CDR3 nucleotides are TGTGCCAGTAGTATAGATTGGGTAGCGGGGGGCCAAGGGCAGTTCTTC. It translates to CASSIDWVAGGQGQFF.

The CDR3 region has the DNA TGCGCCAGCAGACCGACAGGGTTCACCGGGGAGCTGTTTTTT. This gives the protein CASRPTGFTGELFF. The chain recombines TRBV5-1 with TRBJ2-2; TRBD1 aligns across 7 bases. CDR3 length equals 14 residues. J lost 4 bases, V lost 5 bases, and 5 bases had no gene match. The germline V gene encodes CDR1 SGHRS and CDR2 YFSETQ.

This clone is a singleton in its sample. V is TRBV5-1 and J is TRBJ2-7, with 10 bases matching TRBD2. The V segment lost 2 bases and the J segment 2 bases; nucleotides outside the gene matches: 7. The germline V gene encodes CDR1 SGHRS and CDR2 YFSETQ. This CDR3 is built from 16 residues. The CDR3 bases are TGCGCCAGCAGCTTCAATTTAGCGGGGGGAACCTACGAGCAGTACTTC. Encoded protein: CASSFNLAGGTYEQYF. The complete variable domain, with remaining parts taken from reference TRBV5-1 and TRBJ2-7, reads KAGVTQTPRYLIKTRGQQVTLSCSPISGHRSVSWYQQTPGQGLQFLFEYFSETQRNKGNFPGRFSGRQFSNSRSEMNVSTLELGDSALYLCASSFNLAGGTYEQYFGPGTRLTVT.

The chain carries TRBV2 and TRBJ1-3; D may be TRBD1 (5 bases). Trimming cost V 6 bases and J 2 bases, with 8 bases left between them. The CDR3 runs to 13 residues. Germline V gives CDR1 SNHLY, CDR2 FYNNEI. The CDR3 bases are TGTGCCAGCAGGGGGGAGACTGGAAACACCATATATTTT. Protein: CASRGETGNTIYF.

The V gene is TRBV9, the J gene TRBJ1-4; D possibly corresponds to TRBD1 (5 bases). In germline, CDR1 is SGDLS, CDR2 YYNGEE. This CDR3 spans 15 amino acids. Trimming shortened V by 0 bases and J by 8 bases, and 14 bases separated the two germline ends. The DNA for the CDR3 is TGTGCCAGCAGCGTAGGTGGGACGGTCGGGGAAAAACTGTTTTTT. Its protein product is CASSVGGTVGEKLFF.

The chain couples TRBV5-1 to TRBJ2-3, with 8 bases fitting TRBD2. Germline CDR1 reads SGHRS; CDR2 reads YFSETQ. The CDR3 sequence is 15 residues long. J gave up 6 bases and V 4 bases, and 10 bases lay outside the gene matches. The DNA for the CDR3 is TGCGCCAGCAGCCTATCCGGGACTAGGGAGGATACGCAGTATTTT. Amino acids: CASSLSGTREDTQYF.

The chain employs TRBV11-2 and TRBJ1-2; no clear D. Germline lookup yields CDR1 SGHAT and CDR2 FQNNGV. This CDR3 spans 12 amino acids. Trimming shortened V by 2 bases and J by 5 bases, and 6 bases separated the two germline ends. CDR3 nucleotide sequence: TGTGCCAGCAGCTTATTGCAGTATGGCTACACCTTC. This encodes CASSLLQYGYTF.

V and J are TRBV7-8 and TRBJ2-1; 8 bases line up with TRBD2. The V and J ends lost 4 bases and 5 bases, in that order; junction bases with no gene match: 7. The germline gives CDR1 SGHVS, CDR2 FQNEAQ. This CDR3 spans 15 amino acids. CDR3 nucleotide sequence: TGTGCCAGCAGCTGGGGACTTAGCGGGGACAATGAGCAGTTCTTC. It yields the protein CASSWGLSGDNEQFF.

This chain links TRBV19 with TRBJ2-3, with a possible D match to TRBD2 (7 bases). Trimming pared 6 bases from V and 3 bases from J, leaving 13 bases between. This CDR3 region has 14 residues. Germline V gene sequence: CDR1 LNHDA, CDR2 SQIVND (reference sequence). The CDR3 region has the DNA TGTGCCAGTAGGGACGGGGGGCGGACAGATACGCAGTATTTT. This encodes CASRDGGRTDTQYF.

The chain uses TRBV10-3 and TRBJ1-1, with 7 bases fitting TRBD1. The CDR3 sequence is 15 residues long. Germline V gives CDR1 ENHRY, CDR2 SYGVKD. The V gene end was trimmed by 2 bases and the J gene end by 2 bases; junction bases not matched to a gene: 5. The CDR3: CAISEPGQANTEAFF. CDR3 sequence (DNA): TGTGCCATCAGTGAGCCAGGACAGGCTAACACTGAAGCTTTCTTT.

Concerning this clone itself: The identical CDR3 is also encoded by other nucleotide sequences in the sample. CDR3 region: CASSLQREKLFF. The CDR3 nucleotides read TGTGCCAGCAGTTTACAGCGTGAAAAACTGTTTTTT. The rearrangement links TRBV28 to TRBJ1-4; D not resolved. There are 12 residues in the CDR3. V lost 2 bases, J lost 7 bases, and 5 bases lay in between. Germline CDR1 MDHEN, CDR2 SYDVKM.

The chain carries TRBV7-2 and TRBJ2-3, with 11 bases lining up with TRBD2. This CDR3 spans 16 amino acids. Germline trimming cut 5 bases from V and 2 bases from J; bases unmatched to any gene: 6. The germline V gene has CDR1 SGHTA and CDR2 FQGNSA. The CDR3 spells CASSPRTSGPTDTQYF. In DNA form, the CDR3 reads TGTGCCAGCAGCCCCCGGACTAGCGGGCCCACAGATACGCAGTATTTT.

The chain has TRBV23-1 and TRBJ1-4; tentative D call: TRBD1 (6 bases). TRBV23-1 is recorded as an ORF, its role being uncertain. V shed 7 bases and J shed 2 bases, with 23 bases lying between them. CDR3 length: 18 amino acids. DNA for the CDR3: TGCGCCAGCAATACATTCCGGGGCGGGGGCTGGACTAATGAAAAACTGTTTTTT. Its translation: CASNTFRGGGWTNEKLFF.

The table lists this clone with a few counts. V is TRBV29-1 and J is TRBJ1-1, with no clear D. Trimming cost V 2 bases and J 2 bases, with 6 bases left between them. This CDR3 has 12 residues. Germline CDR1 SQVTM, CDR2 ANQGSEA. For the CDR3, the DNA is TGCAGCGTTGAATGGGCAAACACTGAAGCTTTCTTT. Protein product: CSVEWANTEAFF. Variable domain in full (rest from reference TRBV29-1 and TRBJ1-1): SAVISQKPSRDICQRGTSLTIQCQVDSQVTMMFWYRQQPGQSLTLIATANQGSEATYESGFVIDKFPISRPNLTFSTLTVSNMSPEDSSIYLCSVEWANTEAFFGQGTRLTVV.

The chain carries TRBV27 and TRBJ1-1, with a tentative D call TRBD1 (6 bases). V lost 8 bases and J 7 bases, leaving 17 bases between the germline ends. The CDR3 totals 13 residues. The germline gives CDR1 MNHEY, CDR2 SMNVEV (reference sequence). In DNA, the CDR3 is TGTGCCAGCCGATTGTTTCAGGGGAATGAAGCTTTCTTT. Protein sequence: CASRLFQGNEAFF.

The rearrangement links TRBV6-6 to TRBJ1-1; D gene uncertain. The CDR3 length is 13 residues. The germline V gene has CDR1 MNHNY and CDR2 SVGAGI (reference sequence). The V gene lost 6 bases and the J gene lost 2 bases, with 10 bases spanning the gap. The CDR3 coding sequence is TGTGCCAGCAGGGACCCAACAAACACTGAAGCTTTCTTT. This sequence encodes CASRDPTNTEAFF.

On this clone: This specimen includes other DNA sequences encoding the same CDR3. The genes are TRBV30 and TRBJ2-7; the D is unclear. This CDR3 spans 11 amino acids. V was shortened by 3 bases and J by 3 bases, with 6 bases between the two germline ends. Germline V gene sequence: CDR1 GTSNPN, CDR2 SVGIG (reference sequence). In nucleotides, the CDR3 is TGTGCCTGGAGAGGGAACTACGAGCAGTACTTC. Translating gives CAWRGNYEQYF.

V usage is TRBV7-2 and J usage is TRBJ2-2, with a weak D call TRBD2 (5 bases). V was trimmed by 5 bases and J by 0 bases, leaving 10 bases between them. The germline V gene has CDR1 SGHTA and CDR2 FQGNSA. This CDR3 has 15 residues. Written as DNA, the CDR3 is TGTGCCAGCAGCCAGGACGGGGCGAACACCGGGGAGCTGTTTTTT. Translated: CASSQDGANTGELFF.

V usage is TRBV7-2 and J usage is TRBJ2-3; D is perhaps TRBD2 (6 bases). Germline-derived CDR1 and CDR2 are SGHTA and FQGNSA. V gave up 5 bases and J gave up 0 bases, with 18 bases separating them. The CDR3 is 17 amino acids. For the CDR3, the DNA is TGTGCCAGCAGCCGGACCGGGCGGGAAAGTAGCACAGATACGCAGTATTTT. This encodes CASSRTGRESSTDTQYF.

The rearrangement links TRBV6-6 to TRBJ1-1, with D tentatively TRBD1 (5 bases). Germline assignment: CDR1 MNHNY and CDR2 SVGAGI (reference sequence). The V and J ends lost 2 bases and 4 bases respectively, with 11 bases between them. CDR3 length: 14 amino acids. The CDR3 region has the DNA TGTGCCAGCAGTTACCCTTCGGGGGGCACTGAAGCTTTCTTT. It encodes CASSYPSGGTEAFF.

The V gene is TRBV28, the J gene TRBJ1-2; 9 nucleotides line up with TRBD1. This CDR3 contains 16 residues. From germline, CDR1 is MDHEN and CDR2 SYDVKM. The trim removed 6 bases at V and 4 bases at J, leaving 12 bases unmatched. The CDR3 nucleotides are TGTGCCAGCAGCTCGATAGGATCGGGACAGGGCTATGGCTACACCTTC. Amino acids: CASSSIGSGQGYGYTF.

The chain carries TRBV18 and TRBJ1-2; D unclear. Germline assignment: CDR1 KGHSH and CDR2 LQKENI. V lost 0 bases to trimming and J lost 6 bases, with 17 bases between them. The CDR3 contains 16 residues. The CDR3 is CASSPPLLKYLNGYTF. The CDR3 DNA reads TGTGCCAGCTCACCACCGTTGTTGAAATACCTAAATGGCTACACCTTC.

The CDR3 DNA follows: TGTGCCTGGAGTAACACAGGGGGCCAAGAGACCCAGTACTTC. Translated, it gives CAWSNTGGQETQYF. This chain links TRBV30 with TRBJ2-5; the match to TRBD1 covers 8 bases. CDR3 length: 14 amino acids. Germline-derived CDR1 and CDR2 are GTSNPN and SVGIG (reference sequence). After removal of 2 bases from V and 1 base from J, the junction contained 3 bases not matched to a gene.

Only one count was recorded for this clone. The rearrangement links TRBV29-1 to TRBJ2-2, with D perhaps given as TRBD1 or TRBD2 (5 bases each). The V end lost 4 bases, the J end lost 6 bases, and 9 bases lay between the germline ends. The germline V gene encodes CDR1 SQVTM and CDR2 ANQGSEA. The CDR3 covers 12 residues. CDR3 bases: TGCAGCGTTGGTTGGGGGTCCGGGGAGCTGTTTTTT. Its translation is CSVGWGSGELFF.

J is TRBJ2-7 and V is TRBV5-1, with a possible D match to TRBD1 (6 bases). With 4 bases removed from V and 2 bases from J, the gap between germline ends came to 13 bases. The CDR3 has 14 residues. Germline values: CDR1 SGHRS, CDR2 YFSETQ. The CDR3 sequence: CASSPDSTTYEQYF. The CDR3 DNA reads TGCGCCAGCAGCCCGGACAGTACTACCTACGAGCAGTACTTC.

The chain recombines TRBV30 with TRBJ1-2; weak D call: TRBD1 (6 bases). Per the germline V gene, CDR1 is GTSNPN and CDR2 is SVGIG (reference sequence). The CDR3 covers 15 residues. The ends were cut back, 3 bases at V and 2 bases at J, with 16 bases in the middle. The DNA for the CDR3 is TGTGCCTGGAGCCCCAGGACAGTCAGAAACTATGGCTACACCTTC. Translated, it gives CAWSPRTVRNYGYTF.

This chain joins TRBV25-1 and TRBJ2-1; 15 bases fit TRBD2. CDR1 and CDR2 (germline): MGHDK, SYGVNS. The V and J ends lost 5 bases and 4 bases, in that order; junction bases with no gene match: 6. The CDR3 runs 17 residues. The CDR3: CASSLRTSGGAYNEQFF. The CDR3 DNA is TGTGCCAGCAGTCTTCGGACTAGCGGGGGGGCTTACAATGAGCAGTTCTTC.

This clone has more than one count but fewer than ten. The CDR3 DNA reads as TGTGCCAGTAGTATAGAAGGGACCAAGCCCCAGCATTTT. This translates into CASSIEGTKPQHF. The gene calls are TRBV19 and TRBJ1-5, with D possibly being TRBD1 (5 bases). Germline V gene sequence: CDR1 LNHDA, CDR2 SQIVND (reference sequence). The CDR3 spans 13 residues. V was shortened by 0 bases and J by 8 bases, with 8 bases between the two germline ends.